Listed below are T cell receptor beta chains from one sample, sequenced in a study of shared clonotypes between healthy human individuals. Measured with immunoSEQ multiplex PCR; TCRdb has only the in-frame clones, and not every one. The sample carries under 850,000 clones, around 92% recorded once. Material: naive CD8+ T cells sorted from blood. These receptor sequences come from a man aged 25-45 years in good health. Each CDR3 is given with its conserved first and last residue. A D gene is named only where the DNA matches it firmly. A clone size is listed for some rows: how often the clone was seen (once, few, many), or a class if it is expanded.

TRBD2 NA TRBJ2-3 TRBV9 TGTGCCAGCAGCCCTTTTACAACTAGCGGGACCGCAGATACGCAGTATTTT CASSPFTTSGTADTQYF
NA NA TRBJ2-7 TRBV7-9 TGTGCCAGCAGCTATTCCCTAGGCGAGCAGTACTTC CASSYSLGEQYF
NA NA TRBJ1-1 TRBV19 TGTGCCAGTAGTATAGTCCCCGGACGGGAGCATGAAGCTTTCTTT CASSIVPGREHEAFF
TRBD2 NA TRBJ2-7 TRBV28 TGTGCCAGCAGTTTATTATCTAGCGGGAGGGTCTACGAGCAGTACTTC CASSLLSSGRVYEQYF
NA NA TRBJ2-7 TRBV28 TGTGCCAGCAGTTTGAGCCTAGTCTCGAGCTCCTACGAGCAGTACTTC CASSLSLVSSSYEQYF
NA NA TRBJ1-1 TRBV7-6 TGTGCCAGCAGCTCACATATCGGGGGTAGCGCTGAAGCTTTCTTT CASSSHIGGSAEAFF
NA once TRBJ2-2 TRBV7-3 TGTGCCAGCAGCCCTGGGACGGGAACGAACACCGGGGAGCTGTTTTTT CASSPGTGTNTGELFF
TRBD1 NA TRBJ2-1 TRBV7-9 TGTGCCAGCAGCCCGTCCTCGGGACAGACCTACAATGAGCAGTTCTTC CASSPSSGQTYNEQFF
TRBD1 NA TRBJ2-1 TRBV2 TGTGCCAGCGGGGGGACAGGGCTGTTCTTC CASGGTGLFF
TRBD1 NA TRBJ2-1 TRBV27 TGTGCCAGCAGTTCCGGACAGGGGAGCTACAATGAGCAGTTCTTC CASSSGQGSYNEQFF
NA NA TRBJ1-3 TRBV6-1 TGTGCCAGCAGCTACTACAGGGCTGGAAACACCATATATTTT CASSYYRAGNTIYF
NA few TRBJ2-1 TRBV7-6 TGTGCCAGCAGCTTAGCGGTATACAATGAGCAGTTCTTC CASSLAVYNEQFF
NA NA TRBJ2-1 TRBV9 TGTGCCAGCAGCCCCCCGGTCGGGGACAATGAGCAGTTCTTC CASSPPVGDNEQFF
NA NA TRBJ2-7 TRBV2 TGTGCCAGCAGTGTCGCGGAAATCCAACGCTACGAGCAGTACTTC CASSVAEIQRYEQYF
NA few TRBJ1-1 TRBV30 TGTGCCTGGAGTGCCGAACAGGGTCCAAGGAACACTGAAGCTTTCTTT CAWSAEQGPRNTEAFF
NA once TRBJ1-2 TRBV6-1 TGTGCCAGTATTAATGGTTGGGAGGGGAACTATGGCTACACCTTC CASINGWEGNYGYTF
TRBD1 NA TRBJ2-5 TRBV27 TGTGCCAGCAGTCTCCAGGGGGCGGCCGAGACCCAGTACTTC CASSLQGAAETQYF
NA NA TRBJ1-4 TRBV4-1 TGCGCCAGCCAGGGCGCGTCAACTAATGAAAAACTGTTTTTT CASQGASTNEKLFF
TRBD2 NA TRBJ2-7 TRBV9 TGTGCCAGCAGCGTAGGGGATAGCGGGAGGAACGAGCAGTACTTC CASSVGDSGRNEQYF
TRBD1 NA TRBJ1-4 TRBV2 TGTGCCACCCGGACAGGAGCAACTAATGAAAAACTGTTTTTT CATRTGATNEKLFF
TRBD2 NA TRBJ2-3 TRBV9 TGTGCCAGCAGTCCAGGGACTAGCCACACAGATACGCAGTATTTT CASSPGTSHTDTQYF
NA NA TRBJ1-5 TRBV7-2 TGTGCCAGCAGCTTAGCCGGGACTGATTCTAGCAATCAGCCCCAGCATTTT CASSLAGTDSSNQPQHF
NA NA TRBJ2-3 TRBV28 TGTGCCAGCAGTCAAGACAGCATCAGCACAGATACGCAGTATTTT CASSQDSISTDTQYF
TRBD2 few TRBJ2-2 TRBV6-5 TGTGCCAGCAGTTACTCGGGACTAGCGGAAACCGGGGAGCTGTTTTTT CASSYSGLAETGELFF
NA NA TRBJ2-7 TRBV6-5 TGTGCCAGCAGACCACCTGGTATACCTCATCAGTACTTC CASRPPGIPHQYF
NA NA TRBJ1-2 TRBV19 TGTGCCAGTAGTATAGACGGGTACTATGGCTACACCTTC CASSIDGYYGYTF
NA NA TRBJ1-1 TRBV28 TGTGCCAGCAGAATGCGGGCCTTACTGAACACTGAAGCTTTCTTT CASRMRALLNTEAFF
NA NA TRBJ2-5 TRBV13 TGTGCCAGCAGCTTCACAGGGAAAGAGACCCAGTACTTC CASSFTGKETQYF
TRBD2 NA TRBJ2-7 TRBV11-2 TGTGCCAGCACTCCCCCCTTAGCGGGCCGCTACGAGCAGTACTTC CASTPPLAGRYEQYF
NA NA TRBJ1-2 TRBV6-5 TGTGCCAGCAGTTACCTGGGACGGTCGGACTATGGCTACACCTTC CASSYLGRSDYGYTF
TRBD2 NA TRBJ2-1 TRBV27 TGTGCCAGCAGTCCCGCGGCTAGCGGGCCCGAGCAGTTCTTC CASSPAASGPEQFF
NA NA TRBJ2-1 TRBV27 TGTGCCAGCAGTTTAGGGGCAGAAGGCTTCATTGAGCAGTTCTTC CASSLGAEGFIEQFF
TRBD1 NA TRBJ2-3 TRBV4-2 TGTGCCAGCAGCCAAGAAGCAGAGAGGGGGCTCACAGATACGCAGTATTTT CASSQEAERGLTDTQYF
NA NA TRBJ1-4 TRBV27 TGTGCCAGCAGGCCGGGACACGGTAATGAAAAACTGTTTTTT CASRPGHGNEKLFF
NA NA TRBJ2-3 TRBV7-6 TGTGCCAGCAGCGCCAGGGGAGATACGCAGTATTTT CASSARGDTQYF
TRBD2 NA TRBJ2-5 TRBV5-1 TGCGCCAGCTGTATAGCGGGAGGGGGGGACCAAGAGACCCAGTACTTC CASCIAGGGDQETQYF
NA NA TRBJ2-2 TRBV11-2 TGTGCCAGCAGCTTGCCCCGGGTTATAGACGGGGAGCTGTTTTTT CASSLPRVIDGELFF
TRBD2 NA TRBJ2-3 TRBV6-1 TGTGCCAGCAGTGACCTAGCGGGAGCGGATACGCAGTATTTT CASSDLAGADTQYF
TRBD2 NA TRBJ2-5 TRBV28 TGTGCCAGCAGGACACTTAGCGGGGCAGGCCAAGAGACCCAGTACTTC CASRTLSGAGQETQYF
NA once TRBJ2-5 TRBV7-9 TGTGCCAGCAGCCCACTGTCTAATCAAGAGACCCAGTACTTC CASSPLSNQETQYF
NA NA TRBJ2-7 TRBV10-3 TGTGCCATCAGACCCCAGGGTGACGAGCAGTACTTC CAIRPQGDEQYF
NA NA TRBJ2-3 TRBV9 TGTGCCAGCTCTGGCAATACGCAGTATTTT CASSGNTQYF
NA NA TRBJ1-1 TRBV7-8 TGTGCCAGCAGCTTAGCGGGCAGGGGTGCTTTCTTT CASSLAGRGAFF
TRBD1 NA TRBJ2-1 TRBV27 TGTGCCAGCAGTTTAGGAGCCGGGGGGACAGGGTCGAAGGGGGCCTACAATGAGCAGTTCTTC CASSLGAGGTGSKGAYNEQFF
NA NA TRBJ2-7 TRBV11-2 TGTGCCAGCAGCCGCCTCACTCAGTTATACGAGCAGTACTTC CASSRLTQLYEQYF
NA NA TRBJ1-1 TRBV10-1 TGCGCCAGCAGTCGAGCAGGATATATCGAGTTGAACACTGAAGCTTTCTTT CASSRAGYIELNTEAFF
NA NA TRBJ2-1 TRBV28 TGTGCCAGCAGTTTACCCCCAGTAGGATCCTACAATGAGCAGTTCTTC CASSLPPVGSYNEQFF
NA NA TRBJ1-1 TRBV2 TGTGCCAGCAGTGAAGCTATCGGGGATCCGAACACTGAAGCTTTCTTT CASSEAIGDPNTEAFF
TRBD2 NA TRBJ2-7 TRBV4-3 TGCGCCAGCAGCCCCGGGACTAGCGGGGCAACCTACGAGCAGTACTTC CASSPGTSGATYEQYF
NA NA TRBJ2-1 TRBV10-2 TGCGCCAGCACCCTACAGCGGAATGAGCAGTTCTTC CASTLQRNEQFF
NA once TRBJ2-3 TRBV21-1 TGTGCCAGCAGCAAAGATCTAGGGGGTGGCACAGATACGCAGTATTTT CASSKDLGGGTDTQYF